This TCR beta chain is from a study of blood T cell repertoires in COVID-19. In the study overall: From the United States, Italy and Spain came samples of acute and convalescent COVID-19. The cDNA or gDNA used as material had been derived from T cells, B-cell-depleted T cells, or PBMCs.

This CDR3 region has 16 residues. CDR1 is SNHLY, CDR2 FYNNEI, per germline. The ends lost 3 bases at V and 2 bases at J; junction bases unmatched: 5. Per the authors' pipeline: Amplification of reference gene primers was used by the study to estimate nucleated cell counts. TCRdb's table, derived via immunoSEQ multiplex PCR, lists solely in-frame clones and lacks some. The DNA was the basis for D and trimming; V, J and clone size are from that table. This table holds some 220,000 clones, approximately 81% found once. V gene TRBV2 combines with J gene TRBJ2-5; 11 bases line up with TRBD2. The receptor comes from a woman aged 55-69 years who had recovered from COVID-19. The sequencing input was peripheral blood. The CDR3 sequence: CASSEELAGGQETQYF. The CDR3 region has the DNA TGTGCCAGCAGTGAGGAGCTAGCGGGGGGACAAGAGACCCAGTACTTC.